Below, one T cell receptor beta chain is given with its context. This sample is drawn from a study of CD8 T cells in Susac syndrome. RNA amounts of about 0.45 to 1 ug underwent reverse transcription with random hexamers. TCRdb itself ran the immunoSEQ multiplex PCR reads through MiXCR, one entry per CDR3 protein. The sample has 95,000 or so distinct CDR3 sequences, over 85% seen once. The sequencing sample was made of CD8+ T cells from PBMCs. This sequence was found in a human donor in good health.

CDR3 region: CASSLMDLSKEQYF. CDR3 nucleotide sequence: TGTGCCAGCAGCTTAATGGATCTCAGTAAGGAGCAGTACTTC. The chain is built from TRBV5-5 and TRBJ2-7; no clear D gene. Germline V CDR1 and CDR2: SGHKS, YYEKEE (reference sequence). Deletions cut 2 bases from V and 7 bases from J, with 16 bases between. The CDR3 has 14 residues.